This T cell receptor (beta chain) is drawn from a study of shared clonotypes between healthy human individuals. Assay: immunoSEQ multiplex PCR; the TCRdb copy retains only in-frame clones and omits some. The sample has more than 1.2 million clones; 98% are singletons. The V gene end was trimmed by 3 bases and the J gene end by 2 bases; junction bases not matched to a gene: 7. CDR1 and CDR2 from the germline V gene are SGHDN and FVKESK. This CDR3 contains 17 residues. This TCR came from a man in his thirties or forties in good health. The V call is TRBV14, the J call TRBJ2-1; 10 nucleotides line up with TRBD2. The specimen was naive CD4+ T cells sorted from blood. This sample's subset: CD45RA+ positively selected. The CDR3 loop reads CASSHEIAGGPYNEQFF. The CDR3 DNA sequence: TGTGCCAGCAGCCATGAAATAGCGGGAGGTCCCTACAATGAGCAGTTCTTC.